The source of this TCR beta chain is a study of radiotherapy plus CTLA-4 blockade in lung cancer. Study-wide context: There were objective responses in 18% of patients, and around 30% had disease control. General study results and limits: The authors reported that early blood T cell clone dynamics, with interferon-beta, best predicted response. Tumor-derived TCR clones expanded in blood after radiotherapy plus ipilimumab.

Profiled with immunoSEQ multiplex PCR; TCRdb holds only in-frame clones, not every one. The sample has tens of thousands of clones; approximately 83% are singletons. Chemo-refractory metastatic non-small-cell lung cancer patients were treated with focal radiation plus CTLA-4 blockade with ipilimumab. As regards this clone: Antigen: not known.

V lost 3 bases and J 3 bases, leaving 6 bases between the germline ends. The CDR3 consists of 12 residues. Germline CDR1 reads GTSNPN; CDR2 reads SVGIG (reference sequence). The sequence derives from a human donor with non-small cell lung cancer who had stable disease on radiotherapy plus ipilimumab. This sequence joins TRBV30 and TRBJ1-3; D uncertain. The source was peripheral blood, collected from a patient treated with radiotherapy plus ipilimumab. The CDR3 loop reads CAWRVFGNTIYF. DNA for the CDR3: TGTGCCTGGAGGGTGTTTGGAAACACCATATATTTT. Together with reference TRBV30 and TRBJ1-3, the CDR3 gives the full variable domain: SQTIHQWPATLVQPVGSPLSLECTVEGTSNPNLYWYRQAAGRGLQLLFYSVGIGQISSEVPQNLSASRPQDRQFILSSKKLLLSDSGFYLCAWRVFGNTIYFGEGSWLTVV.